The 24 T cell receptor beta chains below come from one sample, sequenced in a study of blood T cell repertoires in COVID-19. Only in-frame clones appear in the TCRdb table, and some are missing; sequencing was by immunoSEQ multiplex PCR. The sample has about 240,000 clones, approximately 87% seen once; the top ten hold 6.2%. The sequencing input was peripheral blood. These receptors originate from a man aged 55 to 70 with acute or convalescent COVID-19.

The table lists this clone with a few counts. V usage is TRBV24-1 and J usage is TRBJ1-5; perhaps TRBD1 as D (6 bases). V was pared by 4 bases and J by 3 bases, with 12 bases between. There are 15 residues in the CDR3. Per the germline V gene, CDR1 is KGHDR and CDR2 is SFDVKD. The CDR3 loop reads CATSESTGPNQPQHF. The CDR3 DNA follows: TGTGCCACCAGTGAGTCAACAGGGCCCAATCAGCCCCAGCATTTT.

V usage is TRBV7-9 and J usage is TRBJ2-3; 11 bases are a match to TRBD2. Trimming took 6 bases from V and 4 from J; bases not matched to a gene: 6. This CDR3 spans 15 amino acids. In germline, CDR1 is SEHNR, CDR2 FQNEAQ (reference sequence). DNA for the CDR3: TGTGCCAGCAGTGCCTCTAGCGGGGGGTCAGATACGCAGTATTTT. Its protein is CASSASSGGSDTQYF. Full variable domain (missing parts from reference TRBV7-9 and TRBJ2-3): DTGVSQNPRHKITKRGQNVTFRCDPISEHNRLYWYRQTLGQGPEFLTYFQNEAQLEKSRLLSDRFSAERPKGSFSTLEIQRTEQGDSAMYLCASSASSGGSDTQYFGPGTRLTVL.

The chain links TRBV9 to TRBJ1-1; D not resolved. V shed 0 bases and J shed 7 bases, with 10 bases lying between them. This CDR3 region has 13 residues. CDR1 and CDR2 from the germline V gene are SGDLS and YYNGEE. CDR3 in amino acids: CASSVGGEREAFF. The CDR3 nucleotides are TGTGCCAGCAGCGTAGGCGGCGAGCGTGAAGCTTTCTTT. Filled out from reference TRBV9 and TRBJ1-1, the complete variable domain reads DSGVTQTPKHLITATGQRVTLRCSPRSGDLSVYWYQQSLDQGLQFLIQYYNGEERAKGNILERFSAQQFPDLHSELNLSSLELGDSALYFCASSVGGEREAFFGQGTRLTVV.

The genes are TRBV28 and TRBJ2-3, with D maybe TRBD1 (6 bases). Germline CDR1 reads MDHEN; CDR2 reads SYDVKM. Trimming pared 5 bases from V and 2 bases from J, leaving 14 bases between. The CDR3 contains 15 residues. Written as DNA, the CDR3 is TGTGCCAGCAGTGTGACAGGTTTAATCACAGATACGCAGTATTTT. Amino acid sequence: CASSVTGLITDTQYF.

This rearrangement joins TRBV4-3 to TRBJ1-6; 10 bases agree with TRBD1. The CDR3 loop spans 18 amino acids. Trimming took 0 bases from V and 7 from J; bases not matched to a gene: 9. Looked up from germline, CDR1 is LGHNA and CDR2 is YSLEER. Here the CDR3 DNA reads TGCGCCAGCAGCCAAGAAGGTTGGCAGGGACAGGGGAATTCACCCCTCCACTTT. Amino acid sequence: CASSQEGWQGQGNSPLHF.

V is TRBV28 and J is TRBJ1-1; the D gene is possibly TRBD1 (6 bases). The V gene's germline CDR1 is MDHEN and CDR2 SYDVKM. V lost 6 bases and J lost 11, with 19 bases in between. The CDR3 has 13 residues. The CDR3 protein is CASSSQGFGMAFF. CDR3 in DNA: TGTGCCAGCAGCTCACAGGGCTTCGGTATGGCTTTCTTT.

The rearrangement joins TRBV10-3 to TRBJ1-4, with D tentatively TRBD1 (5 bases). The V end was cut by 3 bases, the J end by 6 bases, with 11 bases between. CDR3 length: 14 residues. Germline V gene lookup returns CDR1 ENHRY and CDR2 SYGVKD. The CDR3 sequence is CAISEGHRDEKLFF. In DNA form, the CDR3 reads TGTGCCATCAGTGAAGGACACCGTGATGAAAAACTGTTTTTT.

The rearrangement uses TRBV29-1 and TRBJ2-7, with 11 bases that match TRBD1. The CDR3 has 13 residues. With V trimmed by 6 bases and J by 0 bases, 1 base remained unmatched. Germline CDR1 reads SQVTM; CDR2 reads ANQGSEA. The CDR3 here is CSVGTGGSYEQYF. In DNA, the CDR3 is TGCAGCGTCGGGACAGGGGGCTCCTACGAGCAGTACTTC.

The V call is TRBV19, the J call TRBJ2-7, with TRBD2 identical over 7 bases. The CDR3 covers 15 residues. The J segment lost 5 bases and the V segment lost 6 bases, leaving 13 bases of the junction unmatched. Germline assignment: CDR1 LNHDA and CDR2 SQIVND (reference sequence). The CDR3 reads CASSTMGGSSDEQYF. The CDR3 DNA reads as TGTGCCAGTAGCACCATGGGGGGGAGTAGTGACGAGCAGTACTTC.

V and J are TRBV19 and TRBJ1-2; 7 bases agree with TRBD1. The CDR3 spans 12 residues. V lost 5 bases, J lost 8 bases, and 5 bases stayed unmatched. The V gene's germline CDR1 is LNHDA and CDR2 SQIVND (reference sequence). CDR3 bases: TGTGCCAGTAGTCTACAGGGGAGAGGCTACACCTTC. Its translation is CASSLQGRGYTF.

This clone has a handful of counts. This chain links TRBV7-3 with TRBJ1-1; the match to TRBD1 covers 8 bases. The J segment lost 10 bases and the V segment lost 5 bases, leaving 12 bases of the junction unmatched. CDR3 length: 14 residues. Germline V CDR1 and CDR2: SGHTA, FQGTGA. Here the CDR3 reads CASSLSPFTGGAFF. The CDR3 DNA reads TGTGCCAGCAGCCTGTCCCCTTTCACAGGGGGAGCTTTCTTT.

The V gene is TRBV6-2 or TRBV6-3, the J gene TRBJ1-2; D gene ambiguous. Trimming removed 6 bases at V and 4 bases at J, with 12 bases between. The CDR3 runs to 13 residues. Germline V gene data show CDR1 as MNHEY and CDR2 as SVGEGT. This chain's CDR3 is CASSRGPAYGYTF. The DNA of the CDR3 is TGTGCCAGCAGCCGCGGGCCTGCCTATGGCTACACCTTC.

This clone was seen just once. The chain recombines TRBV6-5 with TRBJ2-3, with D possibly being TRBD1 (7 bases). CDR3 length: 13 amino acids. Trimming took off 6 bases at V and 4 bases at J, with 11 bases between the two ends. CDR1 MNHEY and CDR2 SVGAGI come from the germline V gene. The DNA for the CDR3 is TGTGCCAGCAGGGAGGGGGCGGCAGATACGCAGTATTTT. Translating gives CASREGAADTQYF.

Of note for this clone: Other DNA variants within this sample encode the same CDR3. V gene TRBV19 combines with J gene TRBJ1-1; no reliable D call. Germline values: CDR1 LNHDA, CDR2 SQIVND (reference sequence). Trimming shortened V by 6 bases and J by 0 bases, and 8 bases separated the two germline ends. The CDR3 totals 13 residues. In nucleotides, the CDR3 is TGTGCCAGTAGCGGTTCCATGAACACTGAAGCTTTCTTT. Translated, it gives CASSGSMNTEAFF.

This rearrangement joins TRBV4-3 to TRBJ2-3; a possible D gene is TRBD1 (5 bases). The CDR3 runs 15 residues. Germline CDR1 LGHNA, CDR2 YSLEER. The V and J ends lost 5 bases and 7 bases respectively, with 19 bases between them. CDR3 sequence reads: CASSATRQTANTQYF. CDR3 DNA: TGCGCCAGCAGCGCAACGAGACAGACGGCGAATACGCAGTATTTT.

CDR3 sequence: CASSLWLNEKLFF. The CDR3 DNA is TGTGCCAGCAGTTTATGGCTTAATGAAAAACTGTTTTTT. The chain has TRBV27 and TRBJ1-4, with D uncertain. Germline lookup yields CDR1 MNHEY and CDR2 SMNVEV (reference sequence). Deletions cut 1 base from V and 4 bases from J, with 4 bases between. The CDR3 has 13 amino acids.

The chain carries TRBV7-3 and TRBJ2-1; 8 bases are shared with TRBD2. The V segment lost 5 bases and the J segment 10 bases; nucleotides outside the gene matches: 7. Germline V CDR1 and CDR2: SGHTA, FQGTGA. The CDR3 sequence is 13 residues long. The CDR3 region has the DNA TGTGCCAGCAGCCCCGGACTAGCCCGGGAGCAGTTCTTC. This encodes CASSPGLAREQFF.

The chain carries TRBV2 and TRBJ2-3; perhaps TRBD2 as D (6 bases). Germline V CDR1 and CDR2: SNHLY, FYNNEI. CDR3 length: 13 amino acids. CDR3 loop: CAGGAFSTDTQYF. The CDR3 DNA sequence: TGTGCGGGGGGAGCGTTCAGCACAGATACGCAGTATTTT.

The gene calls are TRBV2 and TRBJ1-1; tentative D call: TRBD1 (5 bases). Trimming left V 3 bases short and J 3 bases short, with 11 bases between. Germline CDR1 and CDR2: SNHLY and FYNNEI. The length of the CDR3 is 14 residues. CDR3 in amino acids: CASSDGQGDTEAFF. CDR3 nucleotides: TGTGCCAGCAGTGATGGGCAGGGCGACACTGAAGCTTTCTTT. The whole variable domain, remainder taken from reference TRBV2 and TRBJ1-1, is EPEVTQTPSHQVTQMGQEVILRCVPISNHLYFYWYRQILGQKVEFLVSFYNNEISEKSEIFDDQFSVERPDGSNFTLKIRSTKLEDSAMYFCASSDGQGDTEAFFGQGTRLTVV.

This chain uses TRBV6-2 or TRBV6-3 with TRBJ1-1; D remains unclear. The germline V gene has CDR1 MNHEY and CDR2 SVGEGT. This CDR3 has 13 amino acids. V was trimmed by 0 bases and J by 7 bases, leaving 9 bases between them. CDR3 DNA: TGTGCCAGCAGTTACTCGTGGGGAGTTGAAGCTTTCTTT. Encoded protein: CASSYSWGVEAFF.

The chain uses TRBV11-2 and TRBJ2-7; D might be TRBD2 (6 bases). The CDR3 contains 18 residues. Germline assignment: CDR1 SGHAT and CDR2 FQNNGV. V lost 0 bases and J lost 0, with 18 bases in between. DNA of the CDR3: TGTGCCAGCAGCTTAGATCCCTACACCGGGACTGTCTCCTACGAGCAGTACTTC. It translates to CASSLDPYTGTVSYEQYF.

J is TRBJ2-7 and V is TRBV3-1 (or the pseudogene TRBV3-2), with D perhaps matching TRBD2 (6 bases). V lost 4 bases, J lost 3 bases, and 13 bases lay in between. The CDR3 sequence is 14 residues long. CDR1 LGHDT and CDR2 YNNKEL come from the germline V gene (reference sequence). CDR3 in DNA: TGTGCCAGCAGCCCCGGGACGCGGGACTACGAGCAGTACTTC. Amino acid sequence: CASSPGTRDYEQYF.

This clone showed up just a few times. V and J are TRBV29-1 and TRBJ1-6, with 7 bases lining up with TRBD1. J was trimmed by 10 bases and V by 4 bases; bases with no gene match: 10. Germline CDR1 and CDR2: SQVTM and ANQGSEA. The length of the CDR3 is 14 residues. The CDR3 sequence is CSVVWAGGESPLHF. The CDR3 DNA is TGCAGCGTTGTATGGGCAGGGGGTGAATCACCCCTCCACTTT.

V is TRBV6-5 and J is TRBJ1-1, with D maybe TRBD1 (5 bases). Germline values: CDR1 MNHEY, CDR2 SVGAGI. The CDR3 extends over 13 amino acids. Trimming shortened V by 6 bases and J by 3 bases, and 11 bases separated the two germline ends. For the CDR3, the DNA is TGTGCCAGCAGCCGACAGTTTTACACTGAAGCTTTCTTT. Amino acid sequence: CASSRQFYTEAFF.